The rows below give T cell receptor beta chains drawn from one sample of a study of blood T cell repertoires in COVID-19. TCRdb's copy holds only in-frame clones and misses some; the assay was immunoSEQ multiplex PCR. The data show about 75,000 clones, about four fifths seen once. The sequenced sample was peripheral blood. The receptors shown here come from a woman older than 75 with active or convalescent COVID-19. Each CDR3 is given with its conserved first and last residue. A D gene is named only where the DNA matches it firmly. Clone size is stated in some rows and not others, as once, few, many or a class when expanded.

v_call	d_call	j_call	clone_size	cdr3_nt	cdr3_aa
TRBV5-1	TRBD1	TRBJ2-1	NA	TGCGCCAGCGCCAACGGGACAGGGGCATGGAATGAGCAGTTCTTC	CASANGTGAWNEQFF
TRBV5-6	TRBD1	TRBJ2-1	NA	TGTGCCAGCAGCCGGGACAGAGGATGGTCGAATGAGCAGTTCTTC	CASSRDRGWSNEQFF
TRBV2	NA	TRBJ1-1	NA	TGTGCCAGGGAAGCTAAACGGGGGATGAACACTGAAGCTTTCTTT	CAREAKRGMNTEAFF
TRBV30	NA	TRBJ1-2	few	TGTGCCTGGAGTTCTCGGGGCTATGGCTACACCTTC	CAWSSRGYGYTF
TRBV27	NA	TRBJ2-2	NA	TGTGCCAGCAAAGGACCCCAGGGGAACACCGGGGAGCTGTTTTTT	CASKGPQGNTGELFF
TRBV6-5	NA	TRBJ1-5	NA	TGTGCCAGCAGAAGTGGACAGCTAAGCAATCAGCCCCAGCATTTT	CASRSGQLSNQPQHF
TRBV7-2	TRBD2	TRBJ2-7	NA	TGTGCCAGCAGATCCATGCCGACTAGCGGGGGAAAGGAGTACTTC	CASRSMPTSGGKEYF
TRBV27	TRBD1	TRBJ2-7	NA	TGTGCCAGCAGGAAGTGGGACAGGAGCTCCTACGAGCAGTACTTC	CASRKWDRSSYEQYF
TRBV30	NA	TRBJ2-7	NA	TGTGCCTGGAGCGGGGAACTCGAACCTAAGCAGTACTTC	CAWSGELEPKQYF
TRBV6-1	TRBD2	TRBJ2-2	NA	TGTGCCAGCAGTGAAAGGGGGTTACGACTAGCGGGAATGCACGGGGAGCTGTTTTTT	CASSERGLRLAGMHGELFF
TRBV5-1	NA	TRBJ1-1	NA	TGCGCCAGCAGCTTGTCGACACTGAACACTGAAGCTTTCTTT	CASSLSTLNTEAFF
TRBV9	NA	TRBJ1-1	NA	TGTGCCAGCAGCGTCTTGGGGAGAGGGAACACTGAAGCTTTCTTT	CASSVLGRGNTEAFF
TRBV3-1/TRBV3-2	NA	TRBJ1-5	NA	TGTGCCAGCAGCCCCCGACAGGTCCCGGGTCAGCCCCAGCATTTT	CASSPRQVPGQPQHF
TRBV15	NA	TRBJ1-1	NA	TGTGCCACCAGCAGAGACGGGTACACTGAAGCTTTCTTT	CATSRDGYTEAFF
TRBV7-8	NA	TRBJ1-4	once	TGTGCCAGCAAGCTCTCTGCAACTAATGAAAAACTGTTTTTT	CASKLSATNEKLFF
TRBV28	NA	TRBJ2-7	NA	TGTGCCAGCGCCGTTCCCCCGGGACTTCTTCCCGAGCAGTACTTC	CASAVPPGLLPEQYF
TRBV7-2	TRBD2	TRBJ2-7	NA	TGTGCCAGCAGCTTAGGGACTAGGTTGGTCTACGAGCAGTACTTC	CASSLGTRLVYEQYF
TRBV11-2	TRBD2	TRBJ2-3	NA	TGTGCCAGCAGCCCCCGACTAGCGGGGGGGTCCCTCACAGATACGCAGTATTTT	CASSPRLAGGSLTDTQYF
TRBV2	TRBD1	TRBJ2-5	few	TGTGCCAGCATGTTTGGGGGACAGACTATAGGTGGCCAAGAGACCCAGTACTTC	CASMFGGQTIGGQETQYF
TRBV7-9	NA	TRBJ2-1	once	TGTGCCAGCAGCTTAGCGGCGAGGCGCGATGAGCAGTTCTTC	CASSLAARRDEQFF
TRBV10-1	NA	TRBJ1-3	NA	TGCGCCAGCAGTGAGTCGAAGGGGTTCTCTGGAAACACCATATATTTT	CASSESKGFSGNTIYF
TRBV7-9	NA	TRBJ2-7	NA	TGTGCCAGCAGCTTCCAGGGAAGCGAGCAGTACTTC	CASSFQGSEQYF
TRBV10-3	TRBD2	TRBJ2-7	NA	TGTGCCATCAGTGAGGGGGGACTAGCGGGGACCTACGAGCAGTACTTC	CAISEGGLAGTYEQYF
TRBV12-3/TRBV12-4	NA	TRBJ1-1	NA	TGTGCCAGCAGGCTAGCAGGGAACACTGAAGCTTTCTTT	CASRLAGNTEAFF
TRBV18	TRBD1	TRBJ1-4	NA	TGTGCCAGCTCACCTTCAGGGGGTTTAGGTGAAAAACTGTTTTTT	CASSPSGGLGEKLFF
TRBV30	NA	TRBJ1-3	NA	TGTGCCTGGAGAATCTCGAAGAGCTCTGGAAACACCATATATTTT	CAWRISKSSGNTIYF
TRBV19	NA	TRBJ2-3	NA	TGTGCCAGTAGTATCGTGTGGGGCGATACGCAGTATTTT	CASSIVWGDTQYF
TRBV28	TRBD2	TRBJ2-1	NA	TGTGCCAGCAGTCCATGGACTAGCGGGACCTACAATGAGCAGTTCTTC	CASSPWTSGTYNEQFF
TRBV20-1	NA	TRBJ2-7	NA	TGCAGTGCTAGAGATCTCCTAGCTGAGTACTTC	CSARDLLAEYF
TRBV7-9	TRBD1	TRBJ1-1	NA	TGTGCCAGCAGCCCCCCCGGGACAGGGGGCAGGAACACTGAAGCTTTCTTT	CASSPPGTGGRNTEAFF
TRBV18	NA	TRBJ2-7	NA	TGTGCCAGCTCACCGGGGCGTTCCTACGAGCAGTACTTC	CASSPGRSYEQYF
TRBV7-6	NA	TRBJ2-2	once	TGTGCCAGCAGCTCTCCCGGCGGGCCGAACACCGGGGAGCTGTTTTTT	CASSSPGGPNTGELFF
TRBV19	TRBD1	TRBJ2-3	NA	TGTGCCAGTAGTACAGGACAGGGGGCTACAGATACGCAGTATTTT	CASSTGQGATDTQYF
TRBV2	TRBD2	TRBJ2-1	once	TGTGCCAGCAGGGCCCACCTGGACGGGAGGGCCATCTATGAGCAGTTCTTC	CASRAHLDGRAIYEQFF
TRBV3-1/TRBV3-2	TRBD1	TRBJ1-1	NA	TGTGCCAGCAGCCAGGCTCCGGGACAGGGGGGCGACACTGAAGCTTTCTTT	CASSQAPGQGGDTEAFF
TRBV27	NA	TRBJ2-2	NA	TGTGCCAGCAGCCCCTGGGGGCGAGTGGACACCGGGGAGCTGTTTTTT	CASSPWGRVDTGELFF
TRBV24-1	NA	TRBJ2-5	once	TGTGCCACCAGTCCGGGGGCCCGGGGGGCGTGGGAGACCCAGTACTTC	CATSPGARGAWETQYF
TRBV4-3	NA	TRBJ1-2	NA	TGCGCCAGCAGCCAAGATCGAACCCGAGGAGGCTACACCTTC	CASSQDRTRGGYTF
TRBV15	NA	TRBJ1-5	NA	TGTGCCACCAGCAGATTTGACTTCCCTAGCAATCAGCCCCAGCATTTT	CATSRFDFPSNQPQHF